The 5 T cell receptor beta chains below come from one sample, sequenced in a study of T cell responses to AZD1222 COVID-19 vaccine. Sequencing was performed with immunoSEQ multiplex PCR; in TCRdb, only in-frame clones are kept and a portion is missing. The profile shows 90,000 to 110,000 clones, 89% of them singletons. The material was peripheral blood, obtained 28 days after the second AZD1222 dose. Receptors were obtained from an adult who received the AZD1222 COVID-19 vaccine.

The gene calls are TRBV28 and TRBJ1-5; 8 bases map to TRBD1. The germline CDR1 and CDR2 sequences are MDHEN and SYDVKM. V lost 5 bases to trimming and J lost 4 bases; unmatched junction nucleotides: 7. The CDR3 contains 15 residues. The DNA for the CDR3 is TGTGCCAGCAGTCTGGAGCAGGGGGCGAATCAGCCCCAGCATTTT. Its translation: CASSLEQGANQPQHF.

This clone appeared a single time. This chain links TRBV19 with TRBJ1-1, with no clear D. V was shortened by 4 bases and J by 0 bases, with 9 bases between the two germline ends. The CDR3 is 14 amino acids. Germline CDR1 is LNHDA and CDR2 is SQIVND (reference sequence). The CDR3 reads CASSKGDMNTEAFF. The DNA of the CDR3 is TGTGCCAGTAGTAAGGGAGACATGAACACTGAAGCTTTCTTT.

The chain combines TRBV18 with TRBJ1-2; 7 nucleotides match TRBD1. Germline V gene sequence: CDR1 KGHSH, CDR2 LQKENI. V trimming: 2 bases; J trimming: 4 bases; junction bases outside the gene matches: 4. The CDR3 is 14 residues long. The CDR3: CASSPIGQVYGYTF. CDR3 nucleotide sequence: TGTGCCAGCTCACCAATCGGACAGGTCTATGGCTACACCTTC.

This clone has only one observation. This sequence joins TRBV6-2 or TRBV6-3 and TRBJ2-7; TRBD1 matches 9 bases. The CDR3 spans 16 residues. Trimming took 2 bases from V and 3 from J; bases not matched to a gene: 8. Germline V lookup: CDR1 MNHEY, CDR2 SVGEGT. This CDR3 reads CASSYPNRGQNYEQYF. The CDR3 DNA sequence: TGTGCCAGCAGTTACCCGAACAGGGGGCAGAACTACGAGCAGTACTTC.

This clone was seen once. This chain connects TRBV5-1 to TRBJ2-3; TRBD2 matches at 10 bases. Germline CDR1 reads SGHRS; CDR2 reads YFSETQ. The length of the CDR3 is 17 residues. The V segment lost 1 base and the J segment 4 bases; nucleotides outside the gene matches: 9. The CDR3 coding sequence is TGCGCCAGCAGCTTGTGGACTAGCGGTAGCGGGGCAGATACGCAGTATTTT. This gives the protein CASSLWTSGSGADTQYF. The whole variable domain, remainder taken from reference TRBV5-1 and TRBJ2-3, is KAGVTQTPRYLIKTRGQQVTLSCSPISGHRSVSWYQQTPGQGLQFLFEYFSETQRNKGNFPGRFSGRQFSNSRSEMNVSTLELGDSALYLCASSLWTSGSGADTQYFGPGTRLTVL.